The rows below give T cell receptor beta chains drawn from one sample of a study of cytomegalovirus exposure and HLA in healthy donors. Method: immunoSEQ multiplex PCR; TCRdb's copy keeps in-frame clones and lacks some. The sample carries 120,000 or so clones, about 83% recorded once. The sample consisted of PBMCs. These receptors were obtained from a woman aged 40 to 55 in good health and CMV-seropositive. Each CDR3 is given with its conserved first and last residue. D genes are given only for firm matches. Expanded clones get a size class; other rows say once, few or many, or leave the size out.

V: TRBV27
J: TRBJ1-1
size: NA
D: TRBD1
DNA: TGTGCCAGCAGAAACTGGGACAGGGGGACTGAAGCTTTCTTT
CDR3: CASRNWDRGTEAFF

V: TRBV6-5
J: TRBJ2-1
size: NA
D: TRBD2
DNA: TGTGCCAGCAGACCGACTAGCGGGGGGGACAATGAGCAGTTCTTC
CDR3: CASRPTSGGDNEQFF

V: TRBV9
J: TRBJ2-3
size: NA
D: NA
DNA: TGTGCCAGCAGCCTAGGACAGTCGGATACGCAGTATTTT
CDR3: CASSLGQSDTQYF

V: TRBV7-6
J: TRBJ2-7
size: few
D: TRBD1
DNA: TGTGCCAGCAGCAGGACAGGGTCCGGCGAGCAGTACTTC
CDR3: CASSRTGSGEQYF

V: TRBV15
J: TRBJ2-7
size: NA
D: TRBD2
DNA: TGTGCCACCAGCAGAGATTATCCGCGGAGCGGGAGTCCCAACGAGCAGTACTTC
CDR3: CATSRDYPRSGSPNEQYF

V: TRBV9
J: TRBJ2-3
size: NA
D: NA
DNA: TGTGCCAGCAGCGTAGACTACCGAGACCTTTTAGATACGCAGTATTTT
CDR3: CASSVDYRDLLDTQYF

V: TRBV29-1
J: TRBJ1-2
size: once
D: NA
DNA: TGCAGCGTCCTCACGGAGGGTTTGTGGGGCTACACCTTC
CDR3: CSVLTEGLWGYTF

V: TRBV9
J: TRBJ2-1
size: NA
D: TRBD1
DNA: TGTGCCAGCAGCGTCGGGACAGGATACAATGAGCAGTTCTTC
CDR3: CASSVGTGYNEQFF

V: TRBV7-2
J: TRBJ2-7
size: NA
D: TRBD2
DNA: TGTGCCAGCAGCTTAGGACTAGCGGGGACCTACGAGCAGTACTTC
CDR3: CASSLGLAGTYEQYF

V: TRBV30
J: TRBJ1-1
size: NA
D: NA
DNA: TGTGCCTGGAGTCCTAACAGGGTGGGGGCGAACACTGAAGCTTTCTTT
CDR3: CAWSPNRVGANTEAFF

V: TRBV11-1
J: TRBJ1-1
size: NA
D: NA
DNA: TGTGCCAGCAGCACGTTACCCCACATGAACACTGAAGCTTTCTTT
CDR3: CASSTLPHMNTEAFF

V: TRBV2
J: TRBJ2-1
size: few
D: NA
DNA: TGTGCCAGCAGTGAAGCGCTTAGCAGCGAGCAGTTCTTC
CDR3: CASSEALSSEQFF

V: TRBV9
J: TRBJ1-1
size: NA
D: NA
DNA: TGTGCCAGCAGCGGAAGGGACCGGGGGATGAACACTGAAGCTTTCTTT
CDR3: CASSGRDRGMNTEAFF

V: TRBV5-1
J: TRBJ1-1
size: NA
D: TRBD1
DNA: TGCGCCAGCAGCTACGGGACAGGGGCCCTTGAAGCTTTCTTT
CDR3: CASSYGTGALEAFF

V: TRBV11-2
J: TRBJ1-6
size: NA
D: TRBD1
DNA: TGTGCCAGCAGCGCCGGACAGGCGTATAATTCACCCCTCCACTTT
CDR3: CASSAGQAYNSPLHF

V: TRBV18
J: TRBJ1-1
size: once
D: NA
DNA: TGTGCCAGCTCACCAATGGGGGGGACTGAAGCTTTCTTT
CDR3: CASSPMGGTEAFF

V: TRBV5-1
J: TRBJ1-1
size: NA
D: TRBD1
DNA: TGCGCCAGCGGGACAGGGTACGACACTGAAGCTTTCTTT
CDR3: CASGTGYDTEAFF

V: TRBV2
J: TRBJ1-5
size: NA
D: NA
DNA: TGTGCCAGCAGTGAATATCGGGATCAGCCCCAGCATTTT
CDR3: CASSEYRDQPQHF

V: TRBV19
J: TRBJ2-7
size: NA
D: NA
DNA: TGTGCCAGTAAGAGGGATTACGAGCAGTACTTC
CDR3: CASKRDYEQYF

V: TRBV6-1
J: TRBJ1-3
size: NA
D: NA
DNA: TGTGCCAGCAGTGAAGGGCAGTATCCTGGAAACACCATATATTTT
CDR3: CASSEGQYPGNTIYF

V: TRBV10-3
J: TRBJ2-1
size: NA
D: NA
DNA: TGTGCCATCAGTGAGTATTGGGAGAACAATGAGCAGTTCTTC
CDR3: CAISEYWENNEQFF

V: TRBV29-1
J: TRBJ2-1
size: NA
D: TRBD2
DNA: TGCAGCGTTGAAGTTCGTAGCGGGGGGCCTCACAATGAGCAGTTCTTC
CDR3: CSVEVRSGGPHNEQFF

V: TRBV5-1
J: TRBJ1-1
size: few
D: NA
DNA: TGCGCCAGCAGCTTTGCAGGAACTGACACTGAAGCTTTCTTT
CDR3: CASSFAGTDTEAFF

V: TRBV29-1
J: TRBJ1-5
size: few
D: TRBD1
DNA: TGCAGCGTCGATACAGGGGGCCAGCCCCAGCATTTT
CDR3: CSVDTGGQPQHF

V: TRBV6-1
J: TRBJ1-2
size: NA
D: TRBD1
DNA: TGTGCCAGCAGTGTGGAACAGGGGGCCCGGTTTGTCTATGGCTACACCTTC
CDR3: CASSVEQGARFVYGYTF

V: TRBV9
J: TRBJ1-2
size: NA
D: NA
DNA: TGTGCCAGCAGCGCGCTCCCCCGGACAGATTATCGGTTAGGCTACACCTTC
CDR3: CASSALPRTDYRLGYTF

V: TRBV10-1
J: TRBJ2-3
size: NA
D: NA
DNA: TGCGCCAGCAGTGGCGGCGGTGCGGTCCCAGATACGCAGTATTTT
CDR3: CASSGGGAVPDTQYF

V: TRBV2
J: TRBJ1-6
size: NA
D: NA
DNA: TGTGCCAGCAAGTCGGAGTATAATTCACCCCTCCACTTT
CDR3: CASKSEYNSPLHF

V: TRBV4-1
J: TRBJ2-7
size: NA
D: NA
DNA: TGCGCCAGCAGCCAAGGGTCAGCCTACGAGCAGTACTTC
CDR3: CASSQGSAYEQYF

V: TRBV9
J: TRBJ1-3
size: NA
D: NA
DNA: TGTGCCAGCAGCCCTTTTTCCGGAAACACCATATATTTT
CDR3: CASSPFSGNTIYF

V: TRBV6-1
J: TRBJ2-7
size: NA
D: NA
DNA: TGTGCCAGCAGTGAAGCTAGTCGGGGTTGGTCCCAGGAGCAGTACTTC
CDR3: CASSEASRGWSQEQYF

V: TRBV27
J: TRBJ2-1
size: NA
D: TRBD2
DNA: TGTGCCAGCAGTTTTGCGGGGGGGGTCAATGAGCAGTTCTTC
CDR3: CASSFAGGVNEQFF

V: TRBV30
J: TRBJ2-7
size: NA
D: NA
DNA: TGTGCCTGGAGTGTACTGATCGCATCCTACGAGCAGTACTTC
CDR3: CAWSVLIASYEQYF

V: TRBV20-1
J: TRBJ2-1
size: NA
D: NA
DNA: TGCAGTGCTAGAGACAGAAATGAGCAGTTCTTC
CDR3: CSARDRNEQFF

V: TRBV2
J: TRBJ2-3
size: NA
D: TRBD1
DNA: TGTGCCAGCAGTGTGGACAGGACGCCCACAGATACGCAGTATTTT
CDR3: CASSVDRTPTDTQYF